This note documents a single T cell receptor beta chain sequence. Residents of over 20 US areas, aged about 18 to 95 years, made up the participants. Categorization into cohorts depended on clinical history that participants reported. Exposed volunteers were people who met a COVID-19 case within 2 weeks before study entry. This specimen comes from a study of blood T cell repertoires in COVID-19. Sequenced by immunoSEQ multiplex PCR; TCRdb stores in-frame clones only, minus some. The data hold fewer than 350,000 clones, with 88% observed a single time. V was pared by 5 bases and J by 6 bases, with 3 bases of the junction left unmatched. Germline-derived CDR1 and CDR2 are LNHDA and SQIVND (reference sequence). The CDR3 covers 12 residues.

The TCR was taken from a woman in her thirties who had been exposed to COVID-19. This chain joins TRBV19 and TRBJ1-2; TRBD1 agrees at 7 bases. Sample: PBMCs or T cells enriched from blood (not recorded which). CDR3 residues: CASSDRVDGYTF. CDR3 sequence (DNA): TGTGCCAGTAGTGACAGGGTCGATGGCTACACCTTC.